The clone carrying this T cell receptor (beta chain) was recorded once. The antigen is undetermined. TCRdb keeps only in-frame clones here, not all; method: immunoSEQ multiplex PCR. The table shows 130,000 or so clones, with around 84% occurring only once. Germline CDR1 MDHEN, CDR2 SYDVKM. The ends were cut back, 6 bases at V and 5 bases at J, with 5 bases in the middle. The CDR3 is made up of 10 amino acids. The source of the sample is a study of cytotoxic CD8 clonotypes in ibrutinib-treated CLL. Overall study findings and caveats: Public clonotypes showed up rarely, and on treatment they shrank or held steady.

The chain uses TRBV28 and TRBJ2-7; D gene ambiguous. The clonotype was recovered from a human donor with chronic lymphocytic leukemia. Sample: PBMCs, taken after 24 months of ibrutinib treatment. The CDR3 protein is CASRANEQYF. CDR3 nucleotide sequence: TGTGCCAGCAGGGCTAACGAGCAGTACTTC.